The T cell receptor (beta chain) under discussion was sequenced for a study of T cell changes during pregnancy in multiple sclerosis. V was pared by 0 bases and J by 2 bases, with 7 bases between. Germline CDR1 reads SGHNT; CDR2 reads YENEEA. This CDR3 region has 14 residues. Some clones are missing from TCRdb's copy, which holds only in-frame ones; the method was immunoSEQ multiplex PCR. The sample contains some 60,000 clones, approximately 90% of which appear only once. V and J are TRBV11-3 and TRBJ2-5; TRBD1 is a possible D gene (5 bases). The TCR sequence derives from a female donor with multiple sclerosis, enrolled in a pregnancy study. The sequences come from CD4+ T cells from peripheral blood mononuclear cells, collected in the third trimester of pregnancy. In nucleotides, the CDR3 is TGTGCCAGCAGCTTAGACCGACAGCAAGAGACCCAGTACTTC. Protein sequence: CASSLDRQQETQYF.